This TCR beta chain emerged from a study of blood T cell repertoires in COVID-19. Study overall: Donors in the United States, Italy and Spain gave samples during acute or convalescent COVID-19. T cells, B-cell-depleted T cells, or PBMCs supplied cDNA or gDNA.

Authors' methods: By means of reference gene primer amplification, nucleated cell counts were estimated. Produced via immunoSEQ multiplex PCR; TCRdb's table is partial and in-frame only. That table gives V, J and clone size, and the DNA gave D and trimming. The table lists 300,000 or so clones, about 90% of them singletons. The TCR sequence derives from a woman in her thirties or forties with acute or convalescent COVID-19. Sequencing used peripheral blood.

The CDR3 DNA reads as TGCGCCAGCACCGGACCGAGATGGGACAGGGAAGATTCACCCCTCCACTTT. Protein sequence: CASTGPRWDREDSPLHF. The rearrangement links TRBV10-2 to TRBJ1-6, with TRBD1 identical over 9 bases. Germline V gene lookup returns CDR1 WSHSY and CDR2 SAAADI. The CDR3 has 17 residues. With 7 bases clipped from V and 8 bases from J, the junction kept 15 bases outside the gene matches.